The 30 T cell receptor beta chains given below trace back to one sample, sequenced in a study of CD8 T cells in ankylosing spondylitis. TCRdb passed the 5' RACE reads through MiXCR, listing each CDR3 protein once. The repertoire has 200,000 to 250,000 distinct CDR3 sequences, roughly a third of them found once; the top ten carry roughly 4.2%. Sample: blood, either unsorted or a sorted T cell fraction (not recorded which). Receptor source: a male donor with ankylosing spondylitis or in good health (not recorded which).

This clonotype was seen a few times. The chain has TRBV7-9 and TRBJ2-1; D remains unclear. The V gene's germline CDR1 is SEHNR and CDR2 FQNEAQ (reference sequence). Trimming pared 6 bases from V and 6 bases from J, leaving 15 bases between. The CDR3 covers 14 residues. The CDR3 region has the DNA TGTGCCAGCAGGGCACCCCCCGTACTCAATGAGCAGTTCTTC. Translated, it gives CASRAPPVLNEQFF.

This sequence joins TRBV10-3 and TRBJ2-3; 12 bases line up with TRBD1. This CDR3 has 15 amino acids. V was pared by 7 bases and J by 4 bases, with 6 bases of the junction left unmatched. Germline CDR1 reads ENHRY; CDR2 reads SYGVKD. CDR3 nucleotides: TGTGCCATCAAGGACGGGACAGGGGGCGCAGATACGCAGTATTTT. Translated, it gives CAIKDGTGGADTQYF.

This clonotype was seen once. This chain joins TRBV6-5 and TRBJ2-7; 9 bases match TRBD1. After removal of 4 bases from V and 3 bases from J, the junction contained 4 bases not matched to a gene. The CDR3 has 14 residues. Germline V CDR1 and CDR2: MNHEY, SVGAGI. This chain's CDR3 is CASSSWDRVYEQYF. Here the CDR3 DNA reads TGTGCCAGCAGTTCCTGGGACAGGGTCTACGAGCAGTACTTC.

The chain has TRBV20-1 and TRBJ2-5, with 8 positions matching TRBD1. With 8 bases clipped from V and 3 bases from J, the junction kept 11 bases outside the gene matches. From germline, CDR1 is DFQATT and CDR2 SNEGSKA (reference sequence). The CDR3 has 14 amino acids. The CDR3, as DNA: TGCAGTTCCACCCACTTACAGGGGGAAGAGACCCAGTACTTC. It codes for CSSTHLQGEETQYF.

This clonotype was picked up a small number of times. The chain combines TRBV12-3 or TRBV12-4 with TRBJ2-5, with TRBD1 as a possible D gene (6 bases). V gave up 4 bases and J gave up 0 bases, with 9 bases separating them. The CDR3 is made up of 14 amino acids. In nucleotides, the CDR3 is TGTGCCAGCAGTTCGGCAGGGGACCAAGAGACCCAGTACTTC. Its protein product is CASSSAGDQETQYF.

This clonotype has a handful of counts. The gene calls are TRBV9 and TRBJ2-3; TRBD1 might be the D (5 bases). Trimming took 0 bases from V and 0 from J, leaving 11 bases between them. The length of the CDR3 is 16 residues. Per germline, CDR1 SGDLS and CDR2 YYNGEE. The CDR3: CASSVEGNPSTDTQYF. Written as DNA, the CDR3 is TGTGCCAGCAGCGTAGAGGGGAACCCGAGCACAGATACGCAGTATTTT.

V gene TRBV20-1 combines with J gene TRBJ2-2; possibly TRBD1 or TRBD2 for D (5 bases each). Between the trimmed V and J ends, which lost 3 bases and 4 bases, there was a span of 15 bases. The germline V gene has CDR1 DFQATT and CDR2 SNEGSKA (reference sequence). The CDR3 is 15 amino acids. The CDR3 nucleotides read TGCAGTGCTAGCGACGGGGCAGGAGGCACCGGGGAGCTGTTTTTT. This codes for CSASDGAGGTGELFF.

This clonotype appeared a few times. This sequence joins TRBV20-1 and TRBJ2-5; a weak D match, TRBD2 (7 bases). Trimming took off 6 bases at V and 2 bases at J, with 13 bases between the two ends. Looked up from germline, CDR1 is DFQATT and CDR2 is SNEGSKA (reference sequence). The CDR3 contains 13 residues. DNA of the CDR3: TGCAGTGCCTCGGCGGGGGCTCAAGAGACCCAGTACTTC. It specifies CSASAGAQETQYF.

CDR3 DNA: TGCGCCAGCAGCTCGGTCATCCGGGATGAGCAGTTCTTC. This gives the protein CASSSVIRDEQFF. V gene TRBV5-1 combines with J gene TRBJ2-1, with D uncertain. V gave up 3 bases and J gave up 8 bases, with 12 bases separating them. The CDR3 is 13 amino acids. Germline V gene lookup returns CDR1 SGHRS and CDR2 YFSETQ.

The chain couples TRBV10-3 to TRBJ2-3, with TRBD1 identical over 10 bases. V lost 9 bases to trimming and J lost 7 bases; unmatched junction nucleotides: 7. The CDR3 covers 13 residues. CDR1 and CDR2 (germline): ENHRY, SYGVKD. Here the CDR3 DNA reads TGTGCCATAACTCCGGGACAGGGGCATACGCAGTATTTT. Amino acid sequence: CAITPGQGHTQYF.

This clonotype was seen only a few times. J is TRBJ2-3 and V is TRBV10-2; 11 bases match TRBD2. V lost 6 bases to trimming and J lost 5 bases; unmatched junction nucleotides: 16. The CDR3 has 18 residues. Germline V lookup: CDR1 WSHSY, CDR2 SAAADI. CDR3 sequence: CASRQLAGDLAEGDTQYF. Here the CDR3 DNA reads TGCGCCAGCAGACAACTAGCGGGGGATCTCGCGGAAGGAGATACGCAGTATTTT.

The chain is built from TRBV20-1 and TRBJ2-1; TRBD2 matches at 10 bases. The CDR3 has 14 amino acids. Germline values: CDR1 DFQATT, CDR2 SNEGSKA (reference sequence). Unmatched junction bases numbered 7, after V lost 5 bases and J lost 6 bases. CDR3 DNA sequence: TGCAGTGCTCCCAGCCAGCGGGGGGGCAATGAGCAGTTCTTC. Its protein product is CSAPSQRGGNEQFF.

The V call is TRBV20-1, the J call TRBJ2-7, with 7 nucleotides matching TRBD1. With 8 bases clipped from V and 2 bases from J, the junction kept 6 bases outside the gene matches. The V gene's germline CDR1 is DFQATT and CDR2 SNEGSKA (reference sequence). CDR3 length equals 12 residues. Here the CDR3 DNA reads TGCAGTAACAGGGGCCTTGCCTACGAGCAGTACTTC. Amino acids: CSNRGLAYEQYF.

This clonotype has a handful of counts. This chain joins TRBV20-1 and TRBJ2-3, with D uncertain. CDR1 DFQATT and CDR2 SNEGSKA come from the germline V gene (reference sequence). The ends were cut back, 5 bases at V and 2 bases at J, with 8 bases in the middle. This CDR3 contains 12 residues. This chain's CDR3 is CSAPEPTDTQYF. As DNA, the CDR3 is TGCAGTGCTCCCGAACCCACAGATACGCAGTATTTT.

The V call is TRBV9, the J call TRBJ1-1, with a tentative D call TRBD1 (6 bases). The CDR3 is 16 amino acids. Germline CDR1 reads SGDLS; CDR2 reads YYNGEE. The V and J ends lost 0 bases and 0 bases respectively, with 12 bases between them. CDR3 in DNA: TGTGCCAGCAGCGTAGTGACAGGACGCATGAACACTGAAGCTTTCTTT. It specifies CASSVVTGRMNTEAFF.

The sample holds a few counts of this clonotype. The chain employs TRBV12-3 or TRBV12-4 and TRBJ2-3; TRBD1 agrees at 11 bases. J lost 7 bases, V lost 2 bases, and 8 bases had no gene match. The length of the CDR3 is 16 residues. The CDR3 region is CASSLRGTGGAHTQYF. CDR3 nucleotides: TGTGCCAGCAGTTTACGGGGGACAGGGGGGGCGCATACGCAGTATTTT.

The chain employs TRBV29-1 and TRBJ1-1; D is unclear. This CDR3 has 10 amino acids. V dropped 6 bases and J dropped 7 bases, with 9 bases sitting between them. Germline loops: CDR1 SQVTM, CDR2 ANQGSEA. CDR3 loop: CSVQPFEAFF. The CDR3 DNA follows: TGCAGCGTGCAGCCCTTTGAAGCTTTCTTT.

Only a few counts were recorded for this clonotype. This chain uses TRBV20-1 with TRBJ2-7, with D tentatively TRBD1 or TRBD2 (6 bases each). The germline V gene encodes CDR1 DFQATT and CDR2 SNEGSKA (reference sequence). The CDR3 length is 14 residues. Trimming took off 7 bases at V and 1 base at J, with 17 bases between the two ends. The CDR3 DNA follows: TGCAGTGTTCCCGCGGGGCAGGGGTCCTACGAGCAGTACTTC. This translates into CSVPAGQGSYEQYF.

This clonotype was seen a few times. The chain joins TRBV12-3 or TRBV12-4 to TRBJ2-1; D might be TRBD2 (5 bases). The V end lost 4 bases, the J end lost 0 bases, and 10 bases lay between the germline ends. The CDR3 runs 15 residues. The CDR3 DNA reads TGTGCCAGCAGTTGGACTTCCCGCTCCTACAATGAGCAGTTCTTC. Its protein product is CASSWTSRSYNEQFF.

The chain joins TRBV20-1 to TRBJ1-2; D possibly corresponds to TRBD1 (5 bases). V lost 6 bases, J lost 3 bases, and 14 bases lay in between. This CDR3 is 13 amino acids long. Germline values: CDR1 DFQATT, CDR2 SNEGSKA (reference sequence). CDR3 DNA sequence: TGCAGTGCCACAGCCCGGGACCACTATGGCTACACCTTC. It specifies CSATARDHYGYTF.

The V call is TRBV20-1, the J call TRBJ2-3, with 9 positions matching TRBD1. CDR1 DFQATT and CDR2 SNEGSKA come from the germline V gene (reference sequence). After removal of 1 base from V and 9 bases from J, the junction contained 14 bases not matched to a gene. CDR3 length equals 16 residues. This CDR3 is CSARAPRQGVGQTQYF. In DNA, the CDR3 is TGCAGTGCTAGAGCCCCTAGACAGGGGGTGGGCCAGACGCAGTATTTT.

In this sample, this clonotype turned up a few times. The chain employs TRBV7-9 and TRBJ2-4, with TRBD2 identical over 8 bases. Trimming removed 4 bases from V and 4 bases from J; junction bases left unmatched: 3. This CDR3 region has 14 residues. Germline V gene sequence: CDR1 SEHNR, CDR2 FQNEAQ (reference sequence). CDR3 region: CASSSSGGKNIQYF. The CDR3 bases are TGTGCCAGCAGCTCGAGCGGGGGAAAAAACATTCAGTACTTC.

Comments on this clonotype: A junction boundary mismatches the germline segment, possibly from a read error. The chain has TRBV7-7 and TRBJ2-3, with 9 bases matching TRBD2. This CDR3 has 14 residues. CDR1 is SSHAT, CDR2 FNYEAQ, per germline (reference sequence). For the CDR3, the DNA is TGTGCTAGCAGCCCACTTAGCGGGGGTGATACGCAGTATTTT. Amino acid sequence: CASSPLSGGDTQYF. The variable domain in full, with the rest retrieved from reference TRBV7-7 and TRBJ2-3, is GAGVSQSPRYKVTKRGQDVTLRCDPISSHATLYWYQQALGQGPEFLTYFNYEAQPDKSGLPSDRFSAERPEGSISTLTIQRTEQRDSAMYRCASSPLSGGDTQYFGPGTRLTVL.

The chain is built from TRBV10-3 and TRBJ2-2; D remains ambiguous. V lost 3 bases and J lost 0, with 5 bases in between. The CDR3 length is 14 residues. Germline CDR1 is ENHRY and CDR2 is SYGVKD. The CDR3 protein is CAISDRSNTGELFF. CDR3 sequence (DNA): TGTGCCATCAGTGACAGATCGAACACCGGGGAGCTGTTTTTT.

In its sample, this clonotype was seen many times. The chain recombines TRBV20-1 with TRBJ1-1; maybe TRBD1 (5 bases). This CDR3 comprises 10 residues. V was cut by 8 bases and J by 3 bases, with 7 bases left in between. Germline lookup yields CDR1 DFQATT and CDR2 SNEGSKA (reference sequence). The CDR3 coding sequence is TGCAGTCTGGGGGACACTGAAGCTTTCTTT. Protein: CSLGDTEAFF.

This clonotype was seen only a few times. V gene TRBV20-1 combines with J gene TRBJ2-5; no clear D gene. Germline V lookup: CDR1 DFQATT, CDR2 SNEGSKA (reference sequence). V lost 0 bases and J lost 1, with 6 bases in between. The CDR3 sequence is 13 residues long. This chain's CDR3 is CSARDNFQETQYF. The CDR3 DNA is TGCAGTGCTAGAGATAACTTCCAAGAGACCCAGTACTTC.

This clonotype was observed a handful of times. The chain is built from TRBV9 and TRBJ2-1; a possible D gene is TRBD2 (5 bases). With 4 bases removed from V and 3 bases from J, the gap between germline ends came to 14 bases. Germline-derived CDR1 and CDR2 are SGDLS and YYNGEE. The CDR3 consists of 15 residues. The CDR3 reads CASSSQGRGYNEQFF. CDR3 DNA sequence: TGTGCCAGCAGCTCTCAAGGACGGGGCTACAATGAGCAGTTCTTC.

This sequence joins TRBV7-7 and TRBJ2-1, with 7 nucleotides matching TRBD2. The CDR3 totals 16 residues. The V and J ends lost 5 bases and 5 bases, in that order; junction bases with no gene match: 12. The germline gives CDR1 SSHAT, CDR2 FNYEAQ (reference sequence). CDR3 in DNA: TGTGCCAGCAGCCAGCTCGGACTAGAAGATGACAATGAGCAGTTCTTC. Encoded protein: CASSQLGLEDDNEQFF.

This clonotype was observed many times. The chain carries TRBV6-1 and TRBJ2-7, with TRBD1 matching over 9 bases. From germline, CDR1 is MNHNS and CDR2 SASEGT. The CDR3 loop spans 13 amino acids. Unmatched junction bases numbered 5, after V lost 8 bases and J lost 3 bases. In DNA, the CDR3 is TGTGCCAGCGGAGGGACAGGGCGCTACGAGCAGTACTTC. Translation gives CASGGTGRYEQYF.

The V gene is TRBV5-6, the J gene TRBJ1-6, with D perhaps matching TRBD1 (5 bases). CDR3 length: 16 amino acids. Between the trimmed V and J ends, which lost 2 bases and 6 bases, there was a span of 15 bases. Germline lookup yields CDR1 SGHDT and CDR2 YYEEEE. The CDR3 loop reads CASSFQGGLINSPLHF. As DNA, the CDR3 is TGTGCCAGCAGCTTTCAGGGCGGGCTGATTAATTCACCCCTCCACTTT.